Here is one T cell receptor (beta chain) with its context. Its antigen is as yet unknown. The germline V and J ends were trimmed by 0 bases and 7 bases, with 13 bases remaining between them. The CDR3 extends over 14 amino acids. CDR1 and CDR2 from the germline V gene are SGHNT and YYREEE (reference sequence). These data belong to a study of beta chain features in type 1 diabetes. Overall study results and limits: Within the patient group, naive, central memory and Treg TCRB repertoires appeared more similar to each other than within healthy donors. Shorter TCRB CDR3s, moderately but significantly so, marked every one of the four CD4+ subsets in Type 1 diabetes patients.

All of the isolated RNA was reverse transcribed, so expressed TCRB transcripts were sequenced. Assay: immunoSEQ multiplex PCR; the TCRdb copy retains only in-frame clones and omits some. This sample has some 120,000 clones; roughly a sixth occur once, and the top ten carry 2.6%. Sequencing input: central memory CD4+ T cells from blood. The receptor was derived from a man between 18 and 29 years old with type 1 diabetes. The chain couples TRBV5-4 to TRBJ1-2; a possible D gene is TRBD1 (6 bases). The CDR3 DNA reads TGTGCCAGCAGCTTGGAGACAGGTCTTAGTGGCTACACCTTC. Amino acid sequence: CASSLETGLSGYTF.